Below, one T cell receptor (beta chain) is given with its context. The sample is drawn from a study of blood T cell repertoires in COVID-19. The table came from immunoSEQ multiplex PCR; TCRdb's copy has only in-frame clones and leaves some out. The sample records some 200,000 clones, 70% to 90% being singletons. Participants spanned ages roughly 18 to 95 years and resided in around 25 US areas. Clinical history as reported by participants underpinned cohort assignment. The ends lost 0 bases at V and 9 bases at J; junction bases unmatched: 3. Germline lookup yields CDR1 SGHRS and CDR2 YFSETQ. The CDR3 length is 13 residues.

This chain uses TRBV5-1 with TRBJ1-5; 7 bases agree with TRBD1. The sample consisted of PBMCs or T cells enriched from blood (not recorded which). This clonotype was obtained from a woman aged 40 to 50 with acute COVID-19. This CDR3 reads CASSLDRGGPQHF. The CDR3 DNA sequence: TGCGCCAGCAGCTTGGACAGGGGTGGGCCCCAGCATTTT. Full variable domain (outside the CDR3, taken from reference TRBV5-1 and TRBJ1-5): KAGVTQTPRYLIKTRGQQVTLSCSPISGHRSVSWYQQTPGQGLQFLFEYFSETQRNKGNFPGRFSGRQFSNSRSEMNVSTLELGDSALYLCASSLDRGGPQHFGDGTRLSIL.